This T cell receptor (beta chain) comes out of a study of blood T cell repertoires in COVID-19. Overall study: Sites in the United States, Italy and Spain provided acute and convalescent COVID-19 samples.

This table comes from immunoSEQ multiplex PCR, and its TCRdb copy is limited to in-frame clones, with some not included. Seen here are roughly 350,000 clones, 92% observed once, and the top ten hold about 18%. Adults between roughly 18 and 90 years of age took part from 24 US areas. Trimming took 8 bases from V and 5 from J; bases not matched to a gene: 4. The germline CDR1 and CDR2 sequences are SEHNR and FQNEAQ (reference sequence). This CDR3 has 12 amino acids. J is TRBJ1-1 and V is TRBV7-9; TRBD1 matches at 8 bases. Sequenced input: PBMCs or T cells enriched from blood (not recorded which). The sequence was obtained from a woman aged 30 to 39 who had recovered from COVID-19. CDR3 residues: CASGTGRTEAFF. Here the CDR3 DNA reads TGTGCCAGCGGGACAGGAAGGACTGAAGCTTTCTTT. The variable domain in full, with the rest retrieved from reference TRBV7-9 and TRBJ1-1, is DTGVSQNPRHKITKRGQNVTFRCDPISEHNRLYWYRQTLGQGPEFLTYFQNEAQLEKSRLLSDRFSAERPKGSFSTLEIQRTEQGDSAMYLCASGTGRTEAFFGQGTRLTVV.